Sequencing of this TCR beta chain was carried out in a study of identical twins. Whole-study findings and limits: Twin pairs' shared out-of-frame alpha sequences were enriched in low generation probability.

Trimming removed 4 bases from V and 3 bases from J; junction bases left unmatched: 3. Per germline, CDR1 MDHEN and CDR2 SYDVKM. The CDR3 runs 14 residues. TCRdb independently ran MiXCR on the 5' RACE reads; one entry per CDR3 protein. The repertoire consists of around 290,000 distinct CDR3 sequences, with roughly 9% occurring once and the leading ten covering roughly 6.4%. This clonotype was seen a handful of times. The antigen remains undetermined. The data also belong to a second study, concerning yellow fever vaccine responses in identical twins.

The sequence was obtained from a woman aged 18-29 years in good health. V usage is TRBV28 and J usage is TRBJ2-3, with 8 bases matching TRBD1. The sample consisted of CD8+ T cells sorted from blood. CDR3 bases: TGTGCCAGCAGTTCGGACAGGGTAACAGATACGCAGTATTTT. It yields the protein CASSSDRVTDTQYF. The full variable domain, with the rest looked up from reference TRBV28 and TRBJ2-3, is DVKVTQSSRYLVKRTGEKVFLECVQDMDHENMFWYRQDPGLGLRLIYFSYDVKMKEKGDIPEGYSVSREKKERFSLILESASTNQTSMYLCASSSDRVTDTQYFGPGTRLTVL.